The source of this T cell receptor beta chain is a study of spatial heterogeneity in lung cancer. Findings and limits, study-wide: At tumor resection, ubiquitous expanded TCRs were detected in blood more often than later.

TCRdb analysed the 5' RACE reads with MiXCR anew, one entry per CDR3 protein. The data hold 55,000 to 75,000 distinct CDR3 sequences, with approximately 9% observed a single time. The time point is: blood at routine non-recurrence follow-up after resection. The sample holds a few counts of this clonotype. Its antigen is currently unknown. This clonotype originated in a female donor with early-stage non-small cell lung cancer. The specimen was PBMCs, collected at follow-up.

The CDR3 DNA follows: TGTGCCATCAGTGATGCGGGAGTAGAGACCCAGTACTTC. Translating gives CAISDAGVETQYF. The chain is built from TRBV10-3 and TRBJ2-5, with 7 bases lining up with TRBD2. This CDR3 region has 13 residues. The germline V gene encodes CDR1 ENHRY and CDR2 SYGVKD. The V and J ends lost 3 bases and 4 bases, in that order; junction bases with no gene match: 2.